The 29 T cell receptor beta chains in this list originate from one sample, sequenced in a study of blood T cell repertoires in COVID-19. Data came from immunoSEQ multiplex PCR; TCRdb stores just in-frame clones and leaves some out. The table records 150,000 to 200,000 clones, approximately 90% of them present only once. The sample taken for sequencing was PBMCs or T cells enriched from blood (not recorded which). Source of these receptors: a woman aged 50 to 60 who had recovered from COVID-19.

The chain combines TRBV4-1 with TRBJ2-5; D not resolved. The CDR3 loop spans 12 amino acids. The germline V and J ends were trimmed by 1 base and 5 bases, with 5 bases remaining between them. Germline CDR1 reads MGHRA; CDR2 reads YSYEKL. CDR3 region: CASSQGRETQYF. The DNA for the CDR3 is TGCGCCAGCAGCCAAGGGCGGGAGACCCAGTACTTC.

The chain combines TRBV7-2 with TRBJ2-5; 9 bases agree with TRBD2. The CDR3 length is 15 residues. Germline-derived CDR1 and CDR2 are SGHTA and FQGNSA. With 1 base clipped from V and 5 bases from J, the junction kept 5 bases outside the gene matches. This CDR3 is CASSLVPSGVETQYF. The CDR3 DNA is TGTGCCAGCAGCTTAGTGCCTAGCGGGGTGGAGACCCAGTACTTC.

The chain joins TRBV19 to TRBJ2-7, with 11 bases aligning to TRBD2. The ends lost 9 bases at V and 3 bases at J; junction bases unmatched: 7. Germline loops: CDR1 LNHDA, CDR2 SQIVND (reference sequence). The CDR3 covers 14 residues. Written as DNA, the CDR3 is TGTGCCAGCTCTAGCGGGGGGCCTATCTACGAGCAGTACTTC. Translated: CASSSGGPIYEQYF.

The gene calls are TRBV5-4 and TRBJ2-3; the match to TRBD1 covers 8 bases. Germline CDR1 reads SGHNT; CDR2 reads YYREEE (reference sequence). The CDR3 runs to 16 residues. The ends lost 0 bases at V and 4 bases at J; junction bases unmatched: 7. In DNA, the CDR3 is TGTGCCAGCAGCTTGGAAGGGCACAGGGGGGCAGATACGCAGTATTTT. Translation gives CASSLEGHRGADTQYF.

V is TRBV7-3 and J is TRBJ2-6; 10 bases match TRBD1. CDR1 SGHTA and CDR2 FQGTGA come from the germline V gene. The CDR3 contains 17 residues. V trimming: 3 bases; J trimming: 2 bases; junction bases outside the gene matches: 4. The CDR3 loop is CASSLDRGSAGANVLTF. CDR3 nucleotides: TGTGCCAGCAGCTTGGACAGGGGGTCGGCTGGGGCCAACGTCCTGACTTTC.

The chain has TRBV13 and TRBJ2-1; TRBD2 matches 9 bases. V trimming: 5 bases; J trimming: 6 bases; junction bases outside the gene matches: 8. Per germline, CDR1 PRHDT and CDR2 FYEKMQ (reference sequence). This CDR3 contains 15 residues. This CDR3 reads CASSPRTSVGNEQFF. CDR3 sequence (DNA): TGTGCCAGCAGCCCCAGGACTAGCGTGGGCAATGAGCAGTTCTTC.

The chain is built from TRBV2 and TRBJ2-5, with TRBD2 identical over 9 bases. V lost 4 bases to trimming and J lost 3 bases; unmatched junction nucleotides: 6. Germline V lookup: CDR1 SNHLY, CDR2 FYNNEI. This CDR3 has 15 residues. CDR3 in amino acids: CASSGRTSAKETQYF. The CDR3 bases are TGTGCCAGCAGTGGGCGGACTAGCGCCAAAGAGACCCAGTACTTC.

The chain couples TRBV7-2 to TRBJ2-3, with D perhaps TRBD2 (6 bases). Germline V lookup: CDR1 SGHTA, CDR2 FQGNSA. Trimming shortened V by 1 base and J by 3 bases, and 11 bases separated the two germline ends. The CDR3 runs to 15 residues. CDR3 sequence (DNA): TGTGCCAGCAGCTTAGTGGGTAGCGGAACAGATACGCAGTATTTT. Its protein product is CASSLVGSGTDTQYF.

This clone was seen just once. V gene TRBV7-8 combines with J gene TRBJ1-1; 10 bases fit TRBD1. Germline V gene sequence: CDR1 SGHVS, CDR2 FQNEAQ. The CDR3 runs 12 residues. The V and J ends lost 5 bases and 12 bases, in that order; junction bases with no gene match: 6. For the CDR3, the DNA is TGTGCCAGCAGCCAGGACAGGGGGAGGACTTTCTTT. It yields the protein CASSQDRGRTFF.

The rearrangement joins TRBV11-3 to TRBJ1-6; D is uncertain. Looked up from germline, CDR1 is SGHNT and CDR2 is YENEEA. With 1 base removed from V and 8 bases from J, the gap between germline ends came to 9 bases. CDR3 size: 14 residues. CDR3 residues: CASSLGRDYSPLHF. CDR3 DNA sequence: TGTGCCAGCAGCTTAGGGAGGGATTATTCACCCCTCCACTTT. Variable domain in full (rest from reference TRBV11-3 and TRBJ1-6): EAGVVQSPRYKIIEKKQPVAFWCNPISGHNTLYWYLQNLGQGPELLIRYENEEAVDDSQLPKDRFSAERLKGVDSTLKIQPAELGDSAVYLCASSLGRDYSPLHFGNGTRLTVT.

V gene TRBV7-8 combines with J gene TRBJ1-2, with 7 positions matching TRBD1. The CDR3 has 16 amino acids. V lost 5 bases to trimming and J lost 4 bases; unmatched junction nucleotides: 13. CDR1 and CDR2 from the germline V gene are SGHVS and FQNEAQ. Here the CDR3 DNA reads TGTGCCAGCAGCCCACCCCTAGGGACAGAAGGCTATGGCTACACCTTC. Protein sequence: CASSPPLGTEGYGYTF.

This chain links TRBV5-1 with TRBJ2-5; no definite D call. V was trimmed by 1 base and J by 5 bases, leaving 15 bases between them. Germline lookup yields CDR1 SGHRS and CDR2 YFSETQ. The CDR3 totals 15 residues. Here the CDR3 reads CASSLFPGSVETQYF. The CDR3 DNA is TGCGCCAGCAGCTTGTTTCCAGGATCGGTGGAGACCCAGTACTTC.

This clone occurred once. The rearrangement joins TRBV7-2 to TRBJ1-2; unclear D gene. CDR3 size: 17 residues. Between the trimmed V and J ends, which lost 5 bases and 3 bases, there was a span of 22 bases. CDR1 is SGHTA and CDR2 is FQGNSA in the germline V gene. CDR3 nucleotide sequence: TGTGCCAGCAGCAATTACCGTTCACAGACCTCTCACTATGGCTACACCTTC. Its translation is CASSNYRSQTSHYGYTF. Using reference TRBV7-2 and TRBJ1-2 for the parts outside the CDR3, the full variable domain is GAGVSQSPSNKVTEKGKDVELRCDPISGHTALYWYRQSLGQGLEFLIYFQGNSAPDKSGLPSDRFSAERTGGSVSTLTIQRTQQEDSAVYLCASSNYRSQTSHYGYTFGSGTRLTVV.

This clone has a handful of counts. CDR3 in DNA: TGTGCCAGTAGTCCCGGGGCGACAGGTTCACCCCTCCACTTT. It specifies CASSPGATGSPLHF. The chain uses TRBV19 and TRBJ1-6; a weak D match, TRBD1 (6 bases). V lost 5 bases and J lost 9, with 14 bases in between. The CDR3 extends over 14 amino acids. Germline CDR1 is LNHDA and CDR2 is SQIVND (reference sequence). The complete variable domain, with remaining parts taken from reference TRBV19 and TRBJ1-6, reads DGGITQSPKYLFRKEGQNVTLSCEQNLNHDAMYWYRQDPGQGLRLIYYSQIVNDFQKGDIAEGYSVSREKKESFPLTVTSAQKNPTAFYLCASSPGATGSPLHFGNGTRLTVT.

This rearrangement joins TRBV19 to TRBJ2-1; 11 nucleotides agree with TRBD2. V was pared by 5 bases and J by 6 bases, with 6 bases of the junction left unmatched. Germline V gene data show CDR1 as LNHDA and CDR2 as SQIVND (reference sequence). The CDR3 is made up of 15 amino acids. CDR3 nucleotides: TGTGCCAGTAGTGTTACTAGCGGGGGATTCAATGAGCAGTTCTTC. Residues: CASSVTSGGFNEQFF.

The V call is TRBV5-1, the J call TRBJ2-7; 10 positions agree with TRBD2. The junction had 10 bases not matched to a gene; V was cut back by 4 bases and J by 9 bases. CDR1 and CDR2 (germline): SGHRS, YFSETQ. This CDR3 region has 14 residues. CDR3 DNA: TGCGCCAGCAGCCGGACTAGCGGTGGGTCTGGGCAGTACTTC. Protein sequence: CASSRTSGGSGQYF.

V usage is TRBV27 and J usage is TRBJ1-4; TRBD1 aligns across 8 bases. Trimming at V came to 5 bases and at J to 8 bases, leaving 7 bases not matched to a gene. This CDR3 is built from 14 residues. Germline loops: CDR1 MNHEY, CDR2 SMNVEV (reference sequence). The CDR3: CASSADRGGEKLFF. CDR3 nucleotides: TGTGCCAGCAGTGCCGACAGGGGAGGGGAAAAACTGTTTTTT.

J is TRBJ2-3 and V is TRBV6-5; 12 bases are a match to TRBD2. The CDR3 has 15 amino acids. The trim removed 3 bases at V and 8 bases at J, leaving 6 bases unmatched. Germline values: CDR1 MNHEY, CDR2 SVGAGI. The CDR3 DNA is TGTGCCAGCAGTTATCCTAGCGGGGGGGGCGTTACGCAGTATTTT. The encoded protein is CASSYPSGGGVTQYF.

The chain couples TRBV3-1 (or the pseudogene TRBV3-2) to TRBJ2-7; 10 nucleotides align to TRBD2. In germline, CDR1 is LGHDT, CDR2 YNNKEL (reference sequence). J gave up 3 bases and V 6 bases, and 8 bases lay outside the gene matches. The CDR3 length is 15 residues. CDR3 protein: CASRPASGGRYEQYF. The CDR3 DNA follows: TGTGCCAGCAGACCAGCTAGCGGGGGACGCTACGAGCAGTACTTC.

Worth noting for this clone: Germline and junction disagree at one end, which may indicate a read error. V usage is TRBV7-7 and J usage is TRBJ2-5, with 10 bases that match TRBD2. Germline assignment: CDR1 SSHAT and CDR2 FNYEAQ (reference sequence). The CDR3 sequence is 15 residues long. DNA of the CDR3: TGTGCTAGCAGCCCGAGCGGGGGGGCTTGGGAGACCCAGTACTTC. Translation: CASSPSGGAWETQYF.

This clone was detected only once. The chain has TRBV5-6 and TRBJ2-7; TRBD2 agrees at 11 bases. Looked up from germline, CDR1 is SGHDT and CDR2 is YYEEEE. The ends lost 0 bases at V and 0 bases at J; junction bases unmatched: 5. The CDR3 covers 17 residues. The CDR3 DNA follows: TGTGCCAGCAGCTTGGGGGCTAGCGGGGGGCGCTCCTACGAGCAGTACTTC. This codes for CASSLGASGGRSYEQYF.

The rearrangement links TRBV6-1 to TRBJ2-7; 8 positions match TRBD1. The CDR3 runs to 15 residues. The V gene's germline CDR1 is MNHNS and CDR2 SASEGT. V trimming: 1 base; J trimming: 6 bases; junction bases outside the gene matches: 8. As DNA, the CDR3 is TGTGCCAGCAGTGAAGGGACAGGGAGAAGGGGCGAGCAGTACTTC. It is translated as CASSEGTGRRGEQYF.

The chain employs TRBV21-1 and TRBJ2-3; the table's D call, TRBD2, was not checked against the DNA. TRBV21-1 corresponds to a pseudogene. The CDR3 totals 16 residues. CDR3 protein: CASSKAGTSGTDTQYF. The CDR3 bases are TGTGCCAGCAGCAAGGCCGGGACTAGCGGCACAGATACGCAGTATTTT.

The chain has TRBV6-2 or TRBV6-3 and TRBJ2-7, with D possibly matching TRBD1 (5 bases). Trimming took off 2 bases at V and 0 bases at J, with 8 bases between the two ends. The CDR3 has 14 amino acids. Germline CDR1 is MNHEY and CDR2 is SVGEGT. The CDR3 spells CASSYGAVSYEQYF. The CDR3 DNA is TGTGCCAGCAGTTACGGGGCAGTCTCCTACGAGCAGTACTTC.

V and J are TRBV4-2 and TRBJ1-2; D unresolved. Germline CDR1 and CDR2: LGHNA and YNFKEQ. V was pared by 3 bases and J by 6 bases, with 14 bases between. CDR3 length: 14 residues. The CDR3 here is CASSQTGGSHGYTF. CDR3 nucleotides: TGTGCCAGCAGCCAGACCGGAGGGTCCCATGGCTACACCTTC.

The V gene is TRBV6-5, the J gene TRBJ1-2, with 7 bases aligning to TRBD1. Germline loops: CDR1 MNHEY, CDR2 SVGAGI. This CDR3 region has 12 residues. The J segment lost 8 bases and the V segment lost 5 bases, leaving 5 bases of the junction unmatched. The CDR3 here is CASSLDRVGYTF. CDR3 nucleotide sequence: TGTGCCAGCAGTCTCGACAGGGTCGGCTACACCTTC.

Details on this clone: Other DNA sequences within the sample encode an identical CDR3. The rearrangement links TRBV7-2 to TRBJ1-3; tentative D call: TRBD1 (6 bases). Germline V gene sequence: CDR1 SGHTA, CDR2 FQGNSA. The CDR3 is 15 residues long. V was shortened by 1 base and J by 1 base, with 8 bases between the two germline ends. CDR3 DNA sequence: TGTGCCAGCAGCTTAGGTGGGACATCTGGAAACACCATATATTTT. Translation gives CASSLGGTSGNTIYF. Looking up the rest from reference TRBV7-2 and TRBJ1-3 gives the full variable domain: GAGVSQSPSNKVTEKGKDVELRCDPISGHTALYWYRQSLGQGLEFLIYFQGNSAPDKSGLPSDRFSAERTGGSVSTLTIQRTQQEDSAVYLCASSLGGTSGNTIYFGEGSWLTVV.

This clone has just one count. This chain uses TRBV20-1 with TRBJ2-7, with D unresolved. Trimming left V 4 bases short and J 7 bases short, with 8 bases between. Germline CDR1 is DFQATT and CDR2 is SNEGSKA (reference sequence). The CDR3 runs to 10 residues. CDR3 sequence reads: CSAIRGEQYF. CDR3 sequence (DNA): TGCAGTGCTATAAGAGGAGAGCAGTACTTC.

The CDR3 loop is CASRSPGAAGNTIYF. Here the CDR3 DNA reads TGTGCCAGCAGATCACCAGGGGCCGCTGGAAACACCATATATTTT. J is TRBJ1-3 and V is TRBV7-2, with TRBD1 as a possible D gene (6 bases). Germline V gene sequence: CDR1 SGHTA, CDR2 FQGNSA. Trimming shortened V by 6 bases and J by 2 bases, and 14 bases separated the two germline ends. This CDR3 is 15 amino acids long.